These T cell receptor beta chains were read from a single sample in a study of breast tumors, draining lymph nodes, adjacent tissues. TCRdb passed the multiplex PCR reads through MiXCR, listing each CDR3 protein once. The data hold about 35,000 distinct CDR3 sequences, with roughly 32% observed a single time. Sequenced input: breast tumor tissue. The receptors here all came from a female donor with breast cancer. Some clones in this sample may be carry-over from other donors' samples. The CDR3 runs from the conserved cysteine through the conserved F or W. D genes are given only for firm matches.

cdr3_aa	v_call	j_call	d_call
CASRGGRAANEKLFF	TRBV6-6	TRBJ1-4	.
CASSRDSGTAENIQYF	TRBV4-3	TRBJ2-4	.
CSARSERLAASYNEQFF	TRBV20-1	TRBJ2-1	TRBD2
CASSLVAGMNTGELFF	TRBV7-2	TRBJ2-2	.
CSARELAGESSYEQYF	TRBV20-1	TRBJ2-7	TRBD2
CASSIGLVPAYEQYF	TRBV19	TRBJ2-7	.
CASSAVRASEQFF	TRBV12-3/TRBV12-4	TRBJ2-1	.
CSASLLAGGEQYF	TRBV20-1	TRBJ2-7	TRBD2
CATSSEGGRVTYEQYF	TRBV15	TRBJ2-7	TRBD2
CASSRRSDSYNEQFF	TRBV12-3/TRBV12-4	TRBJ2-1	.
CASSLDQGTDTQYF	TRBV11-3	TRBJ2-3	.
CSARDGASWETQYF	TRBV20-1	TRBJ2-5	.